This TCR beta chain emerged from a study of cytomegalovirus exposure and HLA in healthy donors. Use of 60 Vbeta and 13 Jbeta primers characterized the PCR. Method: immunoSEQ multiplex PCR; TCRdb's copy keeps in-frame clones and lacks some. The repertoire consists of roughly 93,000 clones, with under 85% occurring once and the leading ten covering 9.5% to 13%. Donors sampled were nominally healthy, though unrecorded immune exposures were likely. With regard to this clone: The antigen is not known.

Study conclusions and caveats: Donor immune exposure was known only as CMV serostatus. Several of the most significant clusters were apparently associated with common viral pathogens in a later analysis. After further analysis at a later stage, 16,951 TCR beta sequences were associated with HLA alleles at 0.05 false discovery rate.

This receptor was identified in a man in his late teens or twenties in good health and CMV-seropositive. Sequenced sample: PBMCs.

The CDR3 sequence: CASRTSVSPLHF. The CDR3 nucleotides are TGTGCCAGCAGGACATCAGTTTCACCCCTCCACTTT. The rearrangement uses TRBV6-1 and TRBJ1-6; D is unresolved. The CDR3 loop spans 12 amino acids. Trimming left V 6 bases short and J 9 bases short, with 9 bases between. The germline CDR1 and CDR2 sequences are MNHNS and SASEGT.